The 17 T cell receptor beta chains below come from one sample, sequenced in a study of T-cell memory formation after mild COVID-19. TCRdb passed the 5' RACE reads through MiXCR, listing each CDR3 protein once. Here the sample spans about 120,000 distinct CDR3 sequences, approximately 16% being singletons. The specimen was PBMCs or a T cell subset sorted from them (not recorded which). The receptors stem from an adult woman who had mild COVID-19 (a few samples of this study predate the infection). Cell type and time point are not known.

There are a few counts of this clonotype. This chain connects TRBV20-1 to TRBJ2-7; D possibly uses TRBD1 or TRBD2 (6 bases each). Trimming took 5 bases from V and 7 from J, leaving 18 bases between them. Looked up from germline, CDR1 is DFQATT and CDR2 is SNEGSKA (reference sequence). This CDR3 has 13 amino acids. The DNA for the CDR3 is TGCAGTGCTCCGGGGGCGGGAAGCGGGGAGCAGTACTTC. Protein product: CSAPGAGSGEQYF.

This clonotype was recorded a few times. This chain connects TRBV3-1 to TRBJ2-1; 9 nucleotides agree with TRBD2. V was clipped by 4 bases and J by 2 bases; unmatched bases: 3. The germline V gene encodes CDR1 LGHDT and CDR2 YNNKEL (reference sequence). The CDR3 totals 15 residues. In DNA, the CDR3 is TGTGCCAGCAGCCGGGCGGGAGGGACCTACAATGAGCAGTTCTTC. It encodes CASSRAGGTYNEQFF.

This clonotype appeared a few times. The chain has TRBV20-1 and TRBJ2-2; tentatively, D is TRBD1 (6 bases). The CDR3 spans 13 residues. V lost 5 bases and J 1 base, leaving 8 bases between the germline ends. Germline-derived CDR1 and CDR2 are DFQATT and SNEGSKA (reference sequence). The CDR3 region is CSASTGNTGELFF. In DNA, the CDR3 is TGCAGTGCTTCGACAGGGAACACCGGGGAGCTGTTTTTT.

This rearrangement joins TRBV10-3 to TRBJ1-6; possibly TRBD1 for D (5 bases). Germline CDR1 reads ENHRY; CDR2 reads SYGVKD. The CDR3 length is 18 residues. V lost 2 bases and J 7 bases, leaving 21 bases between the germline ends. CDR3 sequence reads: CAISEGGITLRANSPLHF. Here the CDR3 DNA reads TGTGCCATCAGTGAGGGGGGGATTACGCTGCGGGCCAATTCACCCCTCCACTTT.

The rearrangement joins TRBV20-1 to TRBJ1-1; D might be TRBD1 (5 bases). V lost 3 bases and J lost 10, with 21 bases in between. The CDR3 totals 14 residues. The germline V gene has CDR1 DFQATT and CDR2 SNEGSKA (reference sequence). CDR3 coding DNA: TGCAGTGCTAGCGCAGCAGGGCCGAAGTTTCCAGCTTTCTTT. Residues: CSASAAGPKFPAFF.

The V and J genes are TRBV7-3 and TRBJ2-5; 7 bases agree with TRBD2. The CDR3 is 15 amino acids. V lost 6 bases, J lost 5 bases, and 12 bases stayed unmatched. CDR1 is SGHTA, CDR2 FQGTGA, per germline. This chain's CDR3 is CASSSRGGSLETQYF. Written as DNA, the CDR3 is TGTGCCAGCAGTTCGCGAGGCGGGAGCCTTGAGACCCAGTACTTC.

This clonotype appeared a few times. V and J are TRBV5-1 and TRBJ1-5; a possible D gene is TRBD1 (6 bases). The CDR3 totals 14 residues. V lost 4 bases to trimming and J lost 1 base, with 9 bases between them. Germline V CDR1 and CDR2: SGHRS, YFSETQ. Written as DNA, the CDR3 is TGCGCCAGCAGCGAGGGGGACAGCAATCAGCCCCAGCATTTT. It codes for CASSEGDSNQPQHF.

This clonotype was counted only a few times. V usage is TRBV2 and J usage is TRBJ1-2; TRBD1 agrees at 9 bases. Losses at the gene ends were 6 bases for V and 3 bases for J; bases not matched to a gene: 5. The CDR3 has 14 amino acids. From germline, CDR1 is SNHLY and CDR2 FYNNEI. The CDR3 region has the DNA TGTGCCAGCAGCGGACAGGGGAGTCACTATGGCTACACCTTC. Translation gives CASSGQGSHYGYTF.

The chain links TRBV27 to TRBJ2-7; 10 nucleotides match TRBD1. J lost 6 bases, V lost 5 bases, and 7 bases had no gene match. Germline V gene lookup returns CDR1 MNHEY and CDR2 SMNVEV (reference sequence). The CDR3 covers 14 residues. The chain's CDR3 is CASSPMRTGGEQYF. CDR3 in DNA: TGTGCCAGCAGTCCCATGAGGACAGGGGGCGAGCAGTACTTC.

Written as DNA, the CDR3 is TGTGCCAGCAGTTTGGCACAGGGTCGGAACATTCAGTACTTC. Translating gives CASSLAQGRNIQYF. The genes are TRBV12-3 or TRBV12-4 and TRBJ2-4, with D possibly being TRBD1 (6 bases). This CDR3 is 14 amino acids long. The V end lost 3 bases, the J end lost 7 bases, and 13 bases lay between the germline ends.

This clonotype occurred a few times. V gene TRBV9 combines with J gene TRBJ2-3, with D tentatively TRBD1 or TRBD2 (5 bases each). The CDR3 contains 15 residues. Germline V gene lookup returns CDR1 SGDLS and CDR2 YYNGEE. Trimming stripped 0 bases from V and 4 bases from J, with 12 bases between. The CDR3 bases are TGTGCCAGCAGCGTAGGGGGGAAGATAGCAGATACGCAGTATTTT. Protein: CASSVGGKIADTQYF.

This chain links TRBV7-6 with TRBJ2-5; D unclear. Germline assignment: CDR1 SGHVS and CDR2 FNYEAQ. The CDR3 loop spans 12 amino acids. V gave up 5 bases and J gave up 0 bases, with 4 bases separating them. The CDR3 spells CASSHDQETQYF. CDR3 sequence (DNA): TGTGCCAGCAGCCACGACCAAGAGACCCAGTACTTC.

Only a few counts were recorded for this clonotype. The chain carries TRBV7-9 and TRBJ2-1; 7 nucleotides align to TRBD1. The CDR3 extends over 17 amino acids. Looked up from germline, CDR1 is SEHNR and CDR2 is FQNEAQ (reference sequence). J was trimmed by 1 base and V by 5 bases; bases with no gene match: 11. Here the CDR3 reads CASSTHSRTGSYNEQFF. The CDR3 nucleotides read TGTGCCAGCAGCACCCATTCCCGGACAGGATCCTACAATGAGCAGTTCTTC.

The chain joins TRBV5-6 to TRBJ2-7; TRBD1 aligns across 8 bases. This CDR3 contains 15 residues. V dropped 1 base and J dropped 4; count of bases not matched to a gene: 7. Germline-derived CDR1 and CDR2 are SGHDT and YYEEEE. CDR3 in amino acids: CASSLRRTGPYEQYF. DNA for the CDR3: TGTGCCAGCAGCTTGAGAAGGACAGGGCCGTACGAGCAGTACTTC.

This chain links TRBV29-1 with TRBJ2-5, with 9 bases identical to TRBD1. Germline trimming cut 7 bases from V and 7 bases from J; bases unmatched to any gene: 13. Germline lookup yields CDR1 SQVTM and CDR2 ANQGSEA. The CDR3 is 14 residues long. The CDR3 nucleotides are TGCAGCGGCAAGGACAGGGGACCTTATACGACCCAGTACTTC. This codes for CSGKDRGPYTTQYF.

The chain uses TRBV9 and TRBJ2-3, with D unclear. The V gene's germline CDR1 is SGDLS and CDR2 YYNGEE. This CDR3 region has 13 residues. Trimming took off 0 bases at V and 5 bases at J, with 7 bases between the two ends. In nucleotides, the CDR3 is TGTGCCAGCAGCGTAGACCGGAAAGATACGCAGTATTTT. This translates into CASSVDRKDTQYF.

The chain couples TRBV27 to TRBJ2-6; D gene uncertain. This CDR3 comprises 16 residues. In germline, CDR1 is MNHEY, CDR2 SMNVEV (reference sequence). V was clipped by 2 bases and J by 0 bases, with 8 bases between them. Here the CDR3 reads CASSLRATSGANVLTF. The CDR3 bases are TGTGCCAGCAGTTTAAGGGCAACCTCTGGGGCCAACGTCCTGACTTTC.